Sequencing of this T cell receptor (beta chain) was carried out in a study of CD8+ T cells in alopecia areata. Reverse transcribed after extraction, RNA yielded cDNA as the sequencing template. Method: immunoSEQ multiplex PCR; TCRdb's copy keeps in-frame clones and lacks some. The profile shows fewer than 150,000 clones, 75% to 85% of them singletons. As concerns this clone: Antigen unknown. Distinct nucleotide sequences in the sample also encode this CDR3.

As to treatment: oral pan-JAK inhibitor, 5-10 mg twice daily. Looked up from germline, CDR1 is LGHNA and CDR2 is YSLEER. This CDR3 has 15 residues. The V end was cut by 0 bases, the J end by 0 bases, with 6 bases between. Study-wide findings and caveats: Administration of tofacitinib significantly diminished scalp clonality and expanded CD8+ clones within the top 100. Between patients, shared TCR sequences were less clear than in mice. This was possibly due in part to HLA diversity in the patient population. Clonality was higher in lesional than normal scalp, especially in alopecia totalis/universalis. Uncertainty remains about how baseline CD8+ expansion links to response, with one nonresponder.

The chain couples TRBV4-3 to TRBJ2-1; no reliable D call. This TCR came from a human donor with alopecia areata. The specimen was CD8+ T cells sorted from blood, collected at week 4, from a patient treated with tofacitinib. This chain's CDR3 is CASSQDSSSYNEQFF. CDR3 DNA: TGCGCCAGCAGCCAAGATTCTAGCTCCTACAATGAGCAGTTCTTC.